This T cell receptor beta chain was recorded in a study of blood T cell repertoires in COVID-19. The overall study: T cells, B-cell-depleted T cells, or PBMCs supplied cDNA or gDNA.

Method: immunoSEQ multiplex PCR; TCRdb's copy keeps in-frame clones and lacks some. The profile shows about 220,000 clones, about 87% of them singletons. Per germline, CDR1 GTSNPN and CDR2 SVGIG (reference sequence). CDR3 length: 15 residues. V was shortened by 0 bases and J by 5 bases, with 17 bases between the two germline ends. The V gene is TRBV30, the J gene TRBJ2-7; D gene ambiguous. The sequencing input was PBMCs or T cells enriched from blood (not recorded which). The receptor's source is a woman between 25 and 40 years old with acute COVID-19. CDR3 coding DNA: TGTGCCTGGAGTGTAGGCTCGACACCTCTGGACGAGCAGTACTTC. Translating gives CAWSVGSTPLDEQYF.